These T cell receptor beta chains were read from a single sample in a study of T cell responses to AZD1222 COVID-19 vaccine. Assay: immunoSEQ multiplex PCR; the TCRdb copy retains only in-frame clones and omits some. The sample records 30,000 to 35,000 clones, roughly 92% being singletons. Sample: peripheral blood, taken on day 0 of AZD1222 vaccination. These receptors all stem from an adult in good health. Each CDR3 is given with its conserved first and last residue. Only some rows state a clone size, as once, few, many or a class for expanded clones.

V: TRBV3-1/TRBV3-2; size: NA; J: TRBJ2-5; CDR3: CASSQRTGWETQYF
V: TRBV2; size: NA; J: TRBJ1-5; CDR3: CASTPRGQGYQPQHF
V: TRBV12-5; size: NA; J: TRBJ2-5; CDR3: CASGLVLQGEETQYF
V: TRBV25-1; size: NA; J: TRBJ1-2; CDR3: CASSSTRTGLNYGYTF
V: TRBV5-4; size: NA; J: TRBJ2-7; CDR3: CASSFTTGTYEQYF
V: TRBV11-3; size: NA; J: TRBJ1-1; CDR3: CASSLEPNTEAFF
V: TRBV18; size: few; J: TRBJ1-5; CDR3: CASSQRAASGSQPQHF
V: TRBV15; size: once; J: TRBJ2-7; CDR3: CATSSPWMLAYEQYF
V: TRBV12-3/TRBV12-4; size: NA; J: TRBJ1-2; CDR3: CASSFKVGYGYTF
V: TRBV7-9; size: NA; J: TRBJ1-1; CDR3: CASSLVPVVGTEAFF
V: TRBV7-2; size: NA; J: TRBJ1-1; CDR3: CASSLEGQGNTEAFF
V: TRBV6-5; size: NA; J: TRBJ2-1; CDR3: CASSYASGGPNNEQFF
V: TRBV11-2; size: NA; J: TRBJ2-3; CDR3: CASSRPGGATDTQYF
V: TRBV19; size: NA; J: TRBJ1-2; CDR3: CASSESGQFYGYTF
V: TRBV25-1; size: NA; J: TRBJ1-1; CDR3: CASSGQGGNTAEAFF
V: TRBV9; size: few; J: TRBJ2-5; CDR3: CAGAGDRGWQETQYF
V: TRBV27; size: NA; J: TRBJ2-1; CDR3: CASSLLLAGGNTYNEQFF
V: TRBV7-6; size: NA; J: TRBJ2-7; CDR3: CASSPQGARYSYEQYF
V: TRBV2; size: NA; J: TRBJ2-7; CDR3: CASSEMIREQYF
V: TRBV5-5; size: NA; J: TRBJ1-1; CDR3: CASSRTAGRSTEAFF
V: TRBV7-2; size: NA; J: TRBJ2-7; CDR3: CASSTQRTAASYEQYF
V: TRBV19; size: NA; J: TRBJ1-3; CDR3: CASSSQGVRNSGNTIYF
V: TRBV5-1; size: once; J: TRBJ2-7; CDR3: CASSLEPIGTSGAHWEQYF
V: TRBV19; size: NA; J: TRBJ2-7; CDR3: CASSIGQGGTYEQYF
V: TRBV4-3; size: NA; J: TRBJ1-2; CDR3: CASSQDAQGNYGYTF
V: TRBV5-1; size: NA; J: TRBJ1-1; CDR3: CASSQSSLRSEAFF
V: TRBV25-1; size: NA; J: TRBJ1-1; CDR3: CASSGQVNTEAFF
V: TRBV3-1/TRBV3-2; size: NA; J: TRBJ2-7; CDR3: CASSQAGVEQYF
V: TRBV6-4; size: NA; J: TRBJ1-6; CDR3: CASSRSRQRSHF
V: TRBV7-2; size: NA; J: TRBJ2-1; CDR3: CASSPTLNSYNEQFF
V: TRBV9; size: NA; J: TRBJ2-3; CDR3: CASSVDEGWAADTQYF
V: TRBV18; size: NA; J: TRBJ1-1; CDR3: CASSPMTGGMNTEAFF
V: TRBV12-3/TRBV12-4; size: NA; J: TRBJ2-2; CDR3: CASQRLGIGELFF
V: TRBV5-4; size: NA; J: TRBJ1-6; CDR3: CASSPQDRFNSPLHF
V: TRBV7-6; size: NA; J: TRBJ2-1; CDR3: CASSLGQGAYNEQFF
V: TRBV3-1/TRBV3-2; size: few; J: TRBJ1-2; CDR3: CASSGDSTNYGYTF
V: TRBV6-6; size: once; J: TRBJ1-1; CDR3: CASRGGEVTEAFF
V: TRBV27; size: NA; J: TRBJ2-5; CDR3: CASSLLLAGGQETQYF
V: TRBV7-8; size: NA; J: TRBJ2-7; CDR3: CASSSGQGAREQYF
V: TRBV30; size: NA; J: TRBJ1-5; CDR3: CAWSLDSNQPQHF
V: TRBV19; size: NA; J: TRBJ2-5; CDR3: CASSIEVNRPYQETQYF
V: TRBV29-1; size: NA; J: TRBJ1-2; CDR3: CSVGLGQRGYGYTF
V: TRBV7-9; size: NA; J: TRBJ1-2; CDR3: CASSLEVQFDSGYTF
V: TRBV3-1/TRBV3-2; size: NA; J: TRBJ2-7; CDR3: CASNGRGSYEQYF
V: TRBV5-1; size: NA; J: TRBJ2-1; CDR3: CASSLGTSLDEQFF
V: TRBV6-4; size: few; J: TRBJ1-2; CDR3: CASRGDTGRGGYTF
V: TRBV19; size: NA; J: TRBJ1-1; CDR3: CASIGRAMNTEAFF
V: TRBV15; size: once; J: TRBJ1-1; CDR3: CATSRGREAFF
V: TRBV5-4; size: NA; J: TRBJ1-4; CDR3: CASSLEGATNEKLFF
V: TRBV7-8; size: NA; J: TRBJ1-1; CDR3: CASSQQPNTEAFF
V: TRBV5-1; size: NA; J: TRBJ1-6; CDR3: CASSLAPDGGESPLHF
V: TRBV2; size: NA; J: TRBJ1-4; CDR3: CASSEQGTENEKLFF
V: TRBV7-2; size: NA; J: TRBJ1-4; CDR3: CASSGGGLTNEKLFF